This T cell receptor (beta chain) was retrieved from a study of blood T cell repertoires in COVID-19. About the research overall: The United States, Italy and Spain supplied acute and convalescent COVID-19 samples. The cDNA or gDNA used as material had been derived from T cells, B-cell-depleted T cells, or PBMCs.

Per the study methods: Amplified reference gene primers provided the basis for estimating nucleated cell counts. Repertoires were generated with immunoSEQ multiplex PCR, while TCRdb's copy carries only in-frame clones and drops some. The V and J calls and the clone size are those of that table, but D and trimming were determined from the DNA. The table has under 25,000 clones, more than 75% seen once. V was clipped by 5 bases and J by 5 bases; unmatched bases: 5. The CDR3 has 13 amino acids. In germline, CDR1 is LNHDA, CDR2 SQIVND (reference sequence). The sample comprised peripheral blood. The receptor's source is an elderly woman with acute or convalescent COVID-19. The rearrangement uses TRBV19 and TRBJ1-2; 7 nucleotides agree with TRBD1. The CDR3 DNA follows: TGTGCCAGTAGTGTCGACAGGGATTATGGCTACACCTTC. Its translation is CASSVDRDYGYTF.